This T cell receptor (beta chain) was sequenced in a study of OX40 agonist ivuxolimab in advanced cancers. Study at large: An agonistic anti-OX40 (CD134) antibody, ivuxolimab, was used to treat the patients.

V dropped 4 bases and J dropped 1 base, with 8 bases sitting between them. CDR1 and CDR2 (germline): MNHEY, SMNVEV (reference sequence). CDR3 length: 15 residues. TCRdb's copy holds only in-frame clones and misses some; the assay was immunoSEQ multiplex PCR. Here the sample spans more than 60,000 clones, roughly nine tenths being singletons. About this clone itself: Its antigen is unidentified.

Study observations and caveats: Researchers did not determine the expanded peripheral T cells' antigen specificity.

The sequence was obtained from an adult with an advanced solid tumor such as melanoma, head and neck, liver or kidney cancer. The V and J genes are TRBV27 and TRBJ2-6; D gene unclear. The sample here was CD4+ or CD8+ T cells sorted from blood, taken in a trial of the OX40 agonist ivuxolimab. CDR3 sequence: CASSSLRSGANVLTF. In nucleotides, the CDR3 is TGTGCCAGCAGTTCCCTACGGTCTGGGGCCAACGTCCTGACTTTC.